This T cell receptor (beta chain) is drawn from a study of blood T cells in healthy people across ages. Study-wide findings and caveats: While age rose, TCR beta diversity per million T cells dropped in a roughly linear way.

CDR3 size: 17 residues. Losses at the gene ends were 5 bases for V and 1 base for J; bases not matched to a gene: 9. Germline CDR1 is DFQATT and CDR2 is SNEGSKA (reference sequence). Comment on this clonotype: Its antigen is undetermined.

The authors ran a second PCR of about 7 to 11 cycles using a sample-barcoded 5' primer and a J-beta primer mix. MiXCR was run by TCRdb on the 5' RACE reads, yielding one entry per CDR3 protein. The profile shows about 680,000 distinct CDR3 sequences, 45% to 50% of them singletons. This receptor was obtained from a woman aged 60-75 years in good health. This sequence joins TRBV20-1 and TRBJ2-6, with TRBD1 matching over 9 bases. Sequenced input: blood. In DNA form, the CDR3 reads TGCAGTGCTTCATTTCCGGGACAGGGATCTGGGGCCAACGTCCTGACTTTC. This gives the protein CSASFPGQGSGANVLTF.